The 8 T cell receptor beta chains presented below share a single source sample, sequenced in a study of T cells after yellow fever vaccination. TCRdb redid the calling of the 5' RACE reads with MiXCR, one entry per CDR3 protein. The data hold roughly 300,000 distinct CDR3 sequences, with around 7.3% observed a single time. The specimen was PBMCs, collected roughly seven weeks after the first yellow fever vaccination. All receptors come from a man between 18 and 35 years old who received the YFV17D yellow fever vaccine.

V and J are TRBV5-4 and TRBJ1-6; D is ambiguous. Trimming took off 9 bases at V and 5 bases at J, with 15 bases between the two ends. CDR1 is SGHNT, CDR2 YYREEE, per germline (reference sequence). The CDR3 loop spans 14 amino acids. CDR3 region: CATSKPNDNSPLHF. DNA of the CDR3: TGTGCCACATCCAAACCGAATGATAATTCACCCCTCCACTTT.

The chain links TRBV5-1 to TRBJ1-5; no definite D call. Trimming cost V 2 bases and J 5 bases, with 11 bases left between them. The CDR3 extends over 14 amino acids. Germline V gene data show CDR1 as SGHRS and CDR2 as YFSETQ. The CDR3: CASSFDGVDQPQHF. Written as DNA, the CDR3 is TGCGCCAGCAGCTTCGACGGGGTGGATCAGCCCCAGCATTTT.

This chain's CDR3 is CARSLMGANTEAFF. CDR3 DNA sequence: TGTGCCAGAAGCTTGATGGGGGCGAACACTGAAGCTTTCTTT. This rearrangement joins TRBV5-3 to TRBJ1-1, with a weak D call TRBD1 (6 bases). TRBV5-3 is flagged as an ORF with uncertain function. Trimming took off 1 base at V and 1 base at J, with 8 bases between the two ends. The CDR3 has 14 amino acids.

V gene TRBV13 combines with J gene TRBJ2-1; a possible D gene is TRBD2 (5 bases). The CDR3 runs to 13 residues. Trimming pared 7 bases from V and 4 bases from J, leaving 11 bases between. CDR1 PRHDT and CDR2 FYEKMQ come from the germline V gene (reference sequence). The CDR3 loop is CASMRRTYNEQFF. CDR3 nucleotides: TGTGCCAGCATGCGACGGACTTACAATGAGCAGTTCTTC.

In this sample, this clonotype turned up a few times. The CDR3 region is CASSRQGAITEAFF. The DNA for the CDR3 is TGTGCCAGCAGCAGACAGGGGGCCATTACTGAAGCTTTCTTT. The chain carries TRBV6-5 and TRBJ1-1, with 10 bases identical to TRBD1. V gave up 6 bases and J gave up 5 bases; unmatched junction bases: 6. The germline gives CDR1 MNHEY, CDR2 SVGAGI. This CDR3 spans 14 amino acids.

This chain connects TRBV3-1 to TRBJ1-1; TRBD1 matches 7 bases. The CDR3 runs to 14 residues. Per the germline V gene, CDR1 is LGHDT and CDR2 is YNNKEL (reference sequence). Trimming took 2 bases from V and 6 from J; bases not matched to a gene: 6. For the CDR3, the DNA is TGTGCCAGCAGCCAACACAGGGGTGGGGCTGAAGCTTTCTTT. This gives the protein CASSQHRGGAEAFF. Together with reference TRBV3-1 and TRBJ1-1, the CDR3 gives the full variable domain: DTAVSQTPKYLVTQMGNDKSIKCEQNLGHDTMYWYKQDSKKFLKIMFSYNNKELIINETVPNRFSPKSPDKAHLNLHINSLELGDSAVYFCASSQHRGGAEAFFGQGTRLTVV.

This clonotype was seen a few times. This chain connects TRBV4-3 to TRBJ2-2, with D perhaps given as TRBD1 or TRBD2 (5 bases each). The CDR3 covers 17 residues. Trimming took off 1 base at V and 3 bases at J, with 15 bases between the two ends. Germline assignment: CDR1 LGHNA and CDR2 YSLEER. The CDR3 bases are TGCGCCAGCAGCCAAGGAAGAAGAGGGACCTACACCGGGGAGCTGTTTTTT. It specifies CASSQGRRGTYTGELFF.

The chain links TRBV5-6 to TRBJ1-1; the match to TRBD1 covers 7 bases. This CDR3 region has 13 residues. Germline-derived CDR1 and CDR2 are SGHDT and YYEEEE. V shed 5 bases, J shed 4 bases, and the junction held 5 bases outside the gene matches. The chain's CDR3 is CASRGDRVTEAFF. CDR3 DNA sequence: TGTGCCAGCAGGGGTGACAGGGTCACTGAAGCTTTCTTT.